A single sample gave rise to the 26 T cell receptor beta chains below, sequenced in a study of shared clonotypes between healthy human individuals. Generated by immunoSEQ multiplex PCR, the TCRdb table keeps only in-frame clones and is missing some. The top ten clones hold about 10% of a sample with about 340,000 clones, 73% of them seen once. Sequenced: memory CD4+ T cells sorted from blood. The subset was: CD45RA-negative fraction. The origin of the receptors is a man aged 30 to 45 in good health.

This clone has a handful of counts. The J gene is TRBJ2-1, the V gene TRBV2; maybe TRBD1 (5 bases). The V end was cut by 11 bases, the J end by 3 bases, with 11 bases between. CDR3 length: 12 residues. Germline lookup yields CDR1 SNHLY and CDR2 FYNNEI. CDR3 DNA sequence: TGTGCCTGGCAACAGGACTACAATGAGCAGTTCTTC. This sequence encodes CAWQQDYNEQFF.

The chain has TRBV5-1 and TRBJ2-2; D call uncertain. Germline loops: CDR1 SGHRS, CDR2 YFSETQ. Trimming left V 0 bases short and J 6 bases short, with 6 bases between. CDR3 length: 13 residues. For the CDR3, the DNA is TGCGCCAGCAGCTTGGGGCCGGCCGGGGAGCTGTTTTTT. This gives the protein CASSLGPAGELFF.

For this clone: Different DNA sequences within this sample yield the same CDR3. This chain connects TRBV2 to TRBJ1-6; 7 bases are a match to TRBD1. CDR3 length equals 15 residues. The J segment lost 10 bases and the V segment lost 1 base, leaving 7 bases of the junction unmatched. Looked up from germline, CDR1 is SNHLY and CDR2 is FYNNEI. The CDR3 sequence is CASSEEDRGRSPLHF. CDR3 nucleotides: TGTGCCAGCAGTGAAGAAGATAGGGGGCGGTCACCCCTCCACTTT.

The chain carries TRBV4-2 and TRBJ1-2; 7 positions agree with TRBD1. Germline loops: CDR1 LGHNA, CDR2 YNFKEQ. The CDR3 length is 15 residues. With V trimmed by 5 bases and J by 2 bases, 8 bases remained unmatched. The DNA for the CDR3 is TGTGCCAGCAGCAGTCAGAGGGACAGAAACTATGGCTACACCTTC. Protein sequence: CASSSQRDRNYGYTF.

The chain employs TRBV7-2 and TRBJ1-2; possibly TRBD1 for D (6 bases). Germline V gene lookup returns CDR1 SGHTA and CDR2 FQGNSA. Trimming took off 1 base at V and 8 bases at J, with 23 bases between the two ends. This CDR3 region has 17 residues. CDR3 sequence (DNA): TGTGCCAGCAGCTTAGAAGGGACAACTGCCCTGGTGGAAGGCTACACCTTC. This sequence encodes CASSLEGTTALVEGYTF.

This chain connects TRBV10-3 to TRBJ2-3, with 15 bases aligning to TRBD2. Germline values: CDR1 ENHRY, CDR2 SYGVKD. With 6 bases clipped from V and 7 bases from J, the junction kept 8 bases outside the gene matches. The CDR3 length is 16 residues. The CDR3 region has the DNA TGTGCCATCAGCGAGCGCGGGACTAGCGGGAGGAATACGCAGTATTTT. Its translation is CAISERGTSGRNTQYF.

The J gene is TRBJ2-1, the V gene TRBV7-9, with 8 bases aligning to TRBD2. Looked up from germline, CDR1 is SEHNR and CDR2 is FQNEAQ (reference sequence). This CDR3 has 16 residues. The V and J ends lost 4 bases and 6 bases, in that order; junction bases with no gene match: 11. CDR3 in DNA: TGTGCCAGCAGCTCGGAACTAGCGGCAGATCTCAATGAGCAGTTCTTC. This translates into CASSSELAADLNEQFF.

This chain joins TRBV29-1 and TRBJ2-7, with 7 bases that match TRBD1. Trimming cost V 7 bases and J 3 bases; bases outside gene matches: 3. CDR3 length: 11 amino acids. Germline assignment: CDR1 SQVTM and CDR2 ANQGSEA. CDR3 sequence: CSARTGYEQYF. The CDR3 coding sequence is TGCAGCGCCCGGACAGGCTACGAGCAGTACTTC.

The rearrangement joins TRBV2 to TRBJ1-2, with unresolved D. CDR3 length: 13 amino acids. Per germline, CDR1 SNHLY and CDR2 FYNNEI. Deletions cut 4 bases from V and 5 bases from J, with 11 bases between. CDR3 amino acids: CASSAADEYGYTF. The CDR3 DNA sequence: TGTGCCAGCAGTGCGGCGGACGAGTATGGCTACACCTTC.

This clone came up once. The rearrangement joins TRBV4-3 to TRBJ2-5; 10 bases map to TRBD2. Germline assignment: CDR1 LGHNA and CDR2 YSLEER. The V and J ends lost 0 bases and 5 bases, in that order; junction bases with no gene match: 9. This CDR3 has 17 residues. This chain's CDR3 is CASSQDWPSGSTETQYF. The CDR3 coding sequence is TGCGCCAGCAGCCAAGATTGGCCTAGCGGGAGTACGGAGACCCAGTACTTC.

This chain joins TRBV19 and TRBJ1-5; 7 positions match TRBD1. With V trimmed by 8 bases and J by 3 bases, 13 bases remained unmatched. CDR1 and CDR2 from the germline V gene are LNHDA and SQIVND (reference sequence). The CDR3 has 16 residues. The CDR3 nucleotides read TGTGCCAGTCGAACCTCGGACAGGTCCGTCAATCAGCCCCAGCATTTT. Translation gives CASRTSDRSVNQPQHF.

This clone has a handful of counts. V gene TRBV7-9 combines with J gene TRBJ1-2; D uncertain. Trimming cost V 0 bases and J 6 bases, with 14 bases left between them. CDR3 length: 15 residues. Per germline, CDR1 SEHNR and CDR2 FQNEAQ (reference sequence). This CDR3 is CASSLAQPGSDGYTF. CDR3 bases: TGTGCCAGCAGCTTAGCCCAACCAGGAAGTGATGGCTACACCTTC.

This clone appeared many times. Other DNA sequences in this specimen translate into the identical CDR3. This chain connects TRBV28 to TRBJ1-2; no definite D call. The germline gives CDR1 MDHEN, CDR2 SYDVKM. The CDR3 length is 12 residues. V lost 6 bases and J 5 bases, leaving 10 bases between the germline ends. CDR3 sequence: CASRPGGYGYTF. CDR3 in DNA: TGTGCCAGCAGGCCTGGAGGGTATGGCTACACCTTC.

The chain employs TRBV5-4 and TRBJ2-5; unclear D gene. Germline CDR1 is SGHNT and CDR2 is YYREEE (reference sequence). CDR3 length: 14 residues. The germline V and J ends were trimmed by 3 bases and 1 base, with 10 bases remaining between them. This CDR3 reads CASSSTAPQETQYF. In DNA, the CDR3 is TGTGCCAGCAGCTCTACAGCTCCCCAAGAGACCCAGTACTTC.

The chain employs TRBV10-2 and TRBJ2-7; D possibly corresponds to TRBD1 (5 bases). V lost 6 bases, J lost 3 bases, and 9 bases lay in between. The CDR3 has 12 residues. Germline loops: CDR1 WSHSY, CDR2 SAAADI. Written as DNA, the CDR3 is TGCGCCAGCAGCCAAACAGGCTACGAGCAGTACTTC. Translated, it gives CASSQTGYEQYF.

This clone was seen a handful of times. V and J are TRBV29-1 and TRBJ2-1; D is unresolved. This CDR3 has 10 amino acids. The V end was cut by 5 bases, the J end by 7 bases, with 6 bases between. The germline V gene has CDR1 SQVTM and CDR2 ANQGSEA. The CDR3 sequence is CSVWFNEQFF. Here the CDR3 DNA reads TGCAGCGTTTGGTTTAATGAGCAGTTCTTC.

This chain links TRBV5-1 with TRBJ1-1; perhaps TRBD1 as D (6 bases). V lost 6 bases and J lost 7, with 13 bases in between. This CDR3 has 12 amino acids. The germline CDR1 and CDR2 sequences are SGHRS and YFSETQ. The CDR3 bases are TGCGCCAGCACATCTCAGGGGTATGAAGCTTTCTTT. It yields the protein CASTSQGYEAFF.

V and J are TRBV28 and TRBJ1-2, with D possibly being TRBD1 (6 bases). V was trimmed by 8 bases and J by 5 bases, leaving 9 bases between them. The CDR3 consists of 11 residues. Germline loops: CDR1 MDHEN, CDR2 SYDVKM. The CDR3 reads CASEGGYGYTF. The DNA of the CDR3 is TGTGCCAGCGAAGGGGGGTATGGCTACACCTTC.

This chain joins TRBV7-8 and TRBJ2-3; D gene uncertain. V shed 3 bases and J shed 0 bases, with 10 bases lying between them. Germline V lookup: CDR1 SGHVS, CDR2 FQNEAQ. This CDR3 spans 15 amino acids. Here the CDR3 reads CASSLYNPSTDTQYF. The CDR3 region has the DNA TGTGCCAGCAGCTTGTATAATCCTAGCACAGATACGCAGTATTTT.

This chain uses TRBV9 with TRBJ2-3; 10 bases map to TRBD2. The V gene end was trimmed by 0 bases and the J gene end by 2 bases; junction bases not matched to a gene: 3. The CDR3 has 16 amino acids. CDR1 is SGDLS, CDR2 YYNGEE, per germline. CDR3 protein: CASSVGSGRPTDTQYF. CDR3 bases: TGTGCCAGCAGCGTAGGTAGCGGGAGGCCCACAGATACGCAGTATTTT.

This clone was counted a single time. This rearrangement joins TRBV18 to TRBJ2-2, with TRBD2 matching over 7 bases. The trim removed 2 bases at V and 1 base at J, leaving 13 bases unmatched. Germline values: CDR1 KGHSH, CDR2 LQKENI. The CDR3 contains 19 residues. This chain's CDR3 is CASSPYSLAGLGNTGELFF. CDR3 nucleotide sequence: TGTGCCAGCTCACCATATTCCCTGGCCGGACTAGGGAACACCGGGGAGCTGTTTTTT.

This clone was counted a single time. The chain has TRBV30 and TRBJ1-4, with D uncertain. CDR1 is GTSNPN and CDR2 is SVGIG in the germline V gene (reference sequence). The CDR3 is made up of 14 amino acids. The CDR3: CGAEGRPTNEKLFF. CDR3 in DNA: TGTGGTGCAGAAGGTCGCCCAACTAATGAAAAACTGTTTTTT.

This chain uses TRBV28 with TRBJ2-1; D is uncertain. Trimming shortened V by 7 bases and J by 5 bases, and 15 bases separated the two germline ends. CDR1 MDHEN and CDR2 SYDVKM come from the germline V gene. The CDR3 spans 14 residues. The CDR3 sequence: CASTWSGPHNEQFF. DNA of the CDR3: TGTGCCAGCACGTGGTCCGGCCCCCACAATGAGCAGTTCTTC.

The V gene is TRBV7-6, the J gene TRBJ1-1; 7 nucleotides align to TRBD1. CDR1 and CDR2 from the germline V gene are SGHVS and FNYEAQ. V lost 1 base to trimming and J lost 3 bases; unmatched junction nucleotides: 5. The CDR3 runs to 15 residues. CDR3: CASSLDRGRDTEAFF. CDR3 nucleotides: TGTGCCAGCAGCTTAGACAGGGGAAGGGACACTGAAGCTTTCTTT.

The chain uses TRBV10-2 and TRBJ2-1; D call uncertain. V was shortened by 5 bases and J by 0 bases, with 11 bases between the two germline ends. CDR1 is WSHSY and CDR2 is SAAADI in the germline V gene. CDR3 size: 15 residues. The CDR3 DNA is TGCGCCAGCAGTAAACCCATAAGCTCCTACAATGAGCAGTTCTTC. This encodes CASSKPISSYNEQFF.

The CDR3 region is CASSATSGTDTQYF. In DNA form, the CDR3 reads TGTGCCAGCAGCGCGACTAGCGGCACAGATACGCAGTATTTT. This chain uses TRBV11-3 with TRBJ2-3; 8 positions match TRBD2. CDR3 length: 14 amino acids. Germline loops: CDR1 SGHNT, CDR2 YENEEA. V lost 5 bases and J lost 1; bases outside the gene matches: 2.